This T cell receptor beta chain came from a study of blood T cell repertoires in COVID-19. Overall study context: COVID-19 samples from acute and convalescent phases originated in the United States, Italy and Spain. The analysed material was cDNA or gDNA that came from T cells, B-cell-depleted T cells, or PBMCs.

Trimming cost V 4 bases and J 0 bases; bases outside gene matches: 6. Germline-derived CDR1 and CDR2 are SGHNT and YYREEE (reference sequence). This CDR3 has 15 residues. Per the original data handling: Amplification from reference gene primers served as the basis for estimated nucleated cell counts. Assay: immunoSEQ multiplex PCR; the TCRdb copy retains only in-frame clones and omits some. The DNA was the basis for D and trimming; V, J and clone size are from that table. This table has 200,000 to 300,000 clones, roughly 82% appearing once. V gene TRBV5-4 combines with J gene TRBJ1-2; 7 positions match TRBD1. This clonotype was sampled from a man aged 40-50 years who had recovered from COVID-19. The sample comprised peripheral blood. For the CDR3, the DNA is TGTGCCAGCAGCCTTACGACAGGGACTAACTATGGCTACACCTTC. Translated: CASSLTTGTNYGYTF.